This T cell receptor (beta chain) was profiled in a study of blood T cell repertoires in COVID-19. Here immunoSEQ multiplex PCR was the method, and the copy in TCRdb shows in-frame clones only, minus some. The table includes 350,000 to 400,000 clones, approximately 89% detected once. Trimming shortened V by 6 bases and J by 6 bases, and 14 bases separated the two germline ends. The CDR3 totals 14 residues. Germline V gene data show CDR1 as MNHEY and CDR2 as SMNVEV (reference sequence). The V gene is TRBV27, the J gene TRBJ2-2; tentative D call: TRBD1 (6 bases). This TCR was recovered from a woman aged 25 to 39 who had recovered from COVID-19. Specimen: PBMCs or T cells enriched from blood (not recorded which). Here the CDR3 reads CASSRDIGAGELFF. The CDR3 nucleotides are TGTGCCAGCAGCCGGGACATCGGTGCCGGGGAGCTGTTTTTT.